A single TCR beta chain is shown here with its context. Its cognate antigen is unknown. Carrying UMI labels, the TRB cDNA libraries were prepared through 5' RACE. TCRdb reprocessed the 5' RACE reads and reports one entry per CDR3 protein, with no DNA. The record lists about 89,000 distinct CDR3 sequences, of which the ten most abundant hold almost 0.55%. These data come from a study of CXCR3-negative and CXCR3-positive naive CD8 T cells. Findings and limits, study-wide: Similar TRBV-TRBJ usage characterized naive CXCR3-negative and CXCR3-positive cells; memory cells differed. The study found more hydrophobic TRB CDR3s in CXCR3-positive naive cells than in CXCR3-negative naive cells.

This CDR3 comprises 17 residues. CDR1 and CDR2 (germline): MDHEN, SYDVKM. The sequenced sample was naive CXCR3+ CD8+ T cells from blood. Subset here: CD45RO-CCR7+CD27+CD95- naive CD8+ T cells expressing CXCR3 (TNR3+). The chain uses TRBV28 and TRBJ2-1; absent DNA, TCRdb's TRBD1 call cannot be checked. The TCR comes from a human donor in good health. Some clones in this sample may be carry-over from other donors' samples. CDR3 residues: CASSLLSAGASYNEQFF. The whole variable domain, filled in from reference TRBV28 and TRBJ2-1, reads DVKVTQSSRYLVKRTGEKVFLECVQDMDHENMFWYRQDPGLGLRLIYFSYDVKMKEKGDIPEGYSVSREKKERFSLILESASTNQTSMYLCASSLLSAGASYNEQFFGPGTRLTVL.